These 7 T cell receptor beta chains came from one sample sequenced in a study of TIL therapy for anti-PD-1-resistant metastatic lung cancer. The time point denotes: pre-treatment sample, taken before nivolumab and TIL therapy. The immunoSEQ assay was v3. Profiling relied on immunoSEQ multiplex PCR, and the TCRdb table lists in-frame clones only, not all of them. The data show 52,000 or so clones, 75% to 90% seen once. The specimen comprised blood, sampled at baseline. Receptor source: a person aged 25-79 years with non-small cell lung cancer.

The CDR3 DNA reads TGTGCCAGCAGCTCCCTACGGGGGGTAGGTTCACCCCTCCACTTT. It encodes CASSSLRGVGSPLHF. The chain links TRBV7-9 to TRBJ1-6; a weak D match, TRBD1 (5 bases). This CDR3 spans 15 amino acids. The V and J ends lost 4 bases and 9 bases respectively, with 16 bases between them. Germline V gene sequence: CDR1 SEHNR, CDR2 FQNEAQ (reference sequence).

The rearrangement links TRBV7-2 to TRBJ2-7; D call uncertain. There are 12 residues in the CDR3. V dropped 1 base and J dropped 5 bases, with 6 bases sitting between them. Germline CDR1 and CDR2: SGHTA and FQGNSA. The DNA of the CDR3 is TGTGCCAGCAGCTTAGTCTTACACGAGCAGTACTTC. Translation gives CASSLVLHEQYF. Full variable domain (outside the CDR3, taken from reference TRBV7-2 and TRBJ2-7): GAGVSQSPSNKVTEKGKDVELRCDPISGHTALYWYRQSLGQGLEFLIYFQGNSAPDKSGLPSDRFSAERTGGSVSTLTIQRTQQEDSAVYLCASSLVLHEQYFGPGTRLTVT.

This chain connects TRBV28 to TRBJ1-4, with 9 bases aligning to TRBD1. Germline V gives CDR1 MDHEN, CDR2 SYDVKM. The CDR3 is 17 amino acids. Unmatched junction bases numbered 10, after V lost 3 bases and J lost 5 bases. The CDR3 DNA reads TGTGCCAGCAGTTTTGGAGGGACAGGGCAGTTGAATGAAAAACTGTTTTTT. It translates to CASSFGGTGQLNEKLFF.

The gene calls are TRBV28 and TRBJ1-2, with D hard to call. CDR3 length: 10 amino acids. CDR1 and CDR2 from the germline V gene are MDHEN and SYDVKM. Trimming took 11 bases from V and 8 from J, leaving 12 bases between them. The CDR3 sequence is CASRRMGYTF. CDR3 DNA: TGTGCCTCACGGAGGATGGGCTACACCTTC.

This rearrangement joins TRBV6-5 to TRBJ1-1; D ambiguous. V shed 0 bases and J shed 3 bases, with 11 bases lying between them. Germline CDR1 and CDR2: MNHEY and SVGAGI. The CDR3 has 15 amino acids. Here the CDR3 reads CASSYSGQHHTEAFF. The CDR3 DNA is TGTGCCAGCAGTTACTCAGGGCAGCACCACACTGAAGCTTTCTTT.

This clone was recorded a few times. The rearrangement uses TRBV7-9 and TRBJ1-1, with no clear D. CDR1 is SEHNR, CDR2 FQNEAQ, per germline (reference sequence). The CDR3 is 16 residues long. V lost 5 bases and J lost 1, with 17 bases in between. The CDR3 coding sequence is TGTGCCAGCAGCCCATTCCTTGGGTCAGGGAACACTGAAGCTTTCTTT. It specifies CASSPFLGSGNTEAFF. Full variable domain (missing parts from reference TRBV7-9 and TRBJ1-1): DTGVSQNPRHKITKRGQNVTFRCDPISEHNRLYWYRQTLGQGPEFLTYFQNEAQLEKSRLLSDRFSAERPKGSFSTLEIQRTEQGDSAMYLCASSPFLGSGNTEAFFGQGTRLTVV.

The genes are TRBV27 and TRBJ1-2, with D maybe TRBD1 (5 bases). CDR1 is MNHEY and CDR2 is SMNVEV in the germline V gene (reference sequence). The CDR3 has 15 amino acids. Trimming pared 5 bases from V and 7 bases from J, leaving 20 bases between. Here the CDR3 reads CASSPLAGGGSGYTF. In DNA, the CDR3 is TGTGCCAGCAGTCCCCTAGCGGGGGGGGGATCTGGCTACACCTTC.